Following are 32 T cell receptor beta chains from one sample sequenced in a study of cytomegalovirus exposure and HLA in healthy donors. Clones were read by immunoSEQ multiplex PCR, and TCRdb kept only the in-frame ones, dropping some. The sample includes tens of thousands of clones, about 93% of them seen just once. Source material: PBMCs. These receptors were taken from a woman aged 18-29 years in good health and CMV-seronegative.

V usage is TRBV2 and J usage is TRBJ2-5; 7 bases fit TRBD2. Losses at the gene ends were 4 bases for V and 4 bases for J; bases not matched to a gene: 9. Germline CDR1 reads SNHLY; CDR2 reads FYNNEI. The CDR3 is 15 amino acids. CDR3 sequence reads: CASSGAAGESETQYF. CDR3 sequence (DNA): TGTGCCAGCAGTGGTGCGGCGGGAGAGTCAGAGACCCAGTACTTC. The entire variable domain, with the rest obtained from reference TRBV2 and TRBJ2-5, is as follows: EPEVTQTPSHQVTQMGQEVILRCVPISNHLYFYWYRQILGQKVEFLVSFYNNEISEKSEIFDDQFSVERPDGSNFTLKIRSTKLEDSAMYFCASSGAAGESETQYFGPGTRLLVL.

The CDR3 coding sequence is TGTGCCACCAGCAGAGTCGGGAACCATTACAATGAGCAGTTCTTC. Protein: CATSRVGNHYNEQFF. The V gene is TRBV15, the J gene TRBJ2-1; D may be TRBD2 (5 bases). CDR1 is LNHNV, CDR2 YYDKDF, per germline (reference sequence). This CDR3 has 15 amino acids. V lost 1 base and J lost 4, with 11 bases in between. The whole variable domain, filled in from reference TRBV15 and TRBJ2-1, reads DAMVIQNPRYQVTQFGKPVTLSCSQTLNHNVMYWYQQKSSQAPKLLFHYYDKDFNNEADTPDNFQSRRPNTSFCFLDIRSPGLGDTAMYLCATSRVGNHYNEQFFGPGTRLTVL.

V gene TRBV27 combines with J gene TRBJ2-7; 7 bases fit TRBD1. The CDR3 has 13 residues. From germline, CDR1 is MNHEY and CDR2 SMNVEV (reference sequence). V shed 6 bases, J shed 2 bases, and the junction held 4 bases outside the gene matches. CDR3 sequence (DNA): TGTGCCAGCAGAGACACAGGGGCCTACGAGCAGTACTTC. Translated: CASRDTGAYEQYF.

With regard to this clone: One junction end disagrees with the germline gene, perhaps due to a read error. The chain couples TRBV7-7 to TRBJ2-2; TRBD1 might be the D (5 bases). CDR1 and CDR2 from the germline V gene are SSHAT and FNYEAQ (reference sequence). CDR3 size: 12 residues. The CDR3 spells CASRSGTGELFF. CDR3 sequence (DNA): TGTGCTAGCAGATCAGGGACCGGGGAGCTGTTTTTT.

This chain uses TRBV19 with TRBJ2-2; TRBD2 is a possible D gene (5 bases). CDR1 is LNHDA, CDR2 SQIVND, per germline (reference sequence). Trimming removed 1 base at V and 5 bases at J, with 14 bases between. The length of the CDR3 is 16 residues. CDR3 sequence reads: CASSIVAGGRTGELFF. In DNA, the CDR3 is TGTGCCAGTAGTATAGTGGCAGGAGGAAGAACCGGGGAGCTGTTTTTT.

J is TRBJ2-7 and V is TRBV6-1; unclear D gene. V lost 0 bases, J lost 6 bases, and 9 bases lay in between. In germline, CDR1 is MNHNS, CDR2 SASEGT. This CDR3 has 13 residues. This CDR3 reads CASSEAQFSEQYF. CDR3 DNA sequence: TGTGCCAGCAGTGAAGCGCAGTTCTCCGAGCAGTACTTC.

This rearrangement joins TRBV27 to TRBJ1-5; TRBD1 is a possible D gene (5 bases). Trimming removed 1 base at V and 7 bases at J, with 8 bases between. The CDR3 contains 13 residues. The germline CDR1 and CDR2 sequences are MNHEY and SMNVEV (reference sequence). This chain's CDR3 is CASSLLGVQPQHF. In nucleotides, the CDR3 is TGTGCCAGCAGTTTATTAGGGGTGCAGCCCCAGCATTTT.

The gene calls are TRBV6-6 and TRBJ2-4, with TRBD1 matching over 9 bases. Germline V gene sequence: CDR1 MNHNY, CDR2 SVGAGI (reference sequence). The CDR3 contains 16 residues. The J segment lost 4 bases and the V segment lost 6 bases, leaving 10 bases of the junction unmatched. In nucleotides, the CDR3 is TGTGCCAGCAGCAAACAAACCGGGACAGGGAAAAACATTCAGTACTTC. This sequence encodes CASSKQTGTGKNIQYF.

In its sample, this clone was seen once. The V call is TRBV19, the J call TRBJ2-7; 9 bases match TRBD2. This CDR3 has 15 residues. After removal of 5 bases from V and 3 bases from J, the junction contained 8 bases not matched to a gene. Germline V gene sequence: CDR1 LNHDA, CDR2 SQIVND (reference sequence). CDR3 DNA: TGTGCCAGTAGTGTAGGTAGCGGGAGTTTCTACGAGCAGTACTTC. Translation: CASSVGSGSFYEQYF.

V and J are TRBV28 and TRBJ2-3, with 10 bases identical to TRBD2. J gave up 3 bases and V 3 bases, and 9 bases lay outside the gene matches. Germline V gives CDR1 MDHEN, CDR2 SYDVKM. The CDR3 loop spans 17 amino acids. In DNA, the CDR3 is TGTGCCAGCAGTTTTATTAGCGGGAGGATTCGTACAGATACGCAGTATTTT. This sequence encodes CASSFISGRIRTDTQYF. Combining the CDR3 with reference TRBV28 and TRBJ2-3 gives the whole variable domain DVKVTQSSRYLVKRTGEKVFLECVQDMDHENMFWYRQDPGLGLRLIYFSYDVKMKEKGDIPEGYSVSREKKERFSLILESASTNQTSMYLCASSFISGRIRTDTQYFGPGTRLTVL.

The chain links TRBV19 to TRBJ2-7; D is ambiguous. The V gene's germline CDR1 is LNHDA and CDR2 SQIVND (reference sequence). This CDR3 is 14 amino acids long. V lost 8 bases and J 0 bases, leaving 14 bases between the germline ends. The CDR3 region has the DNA TGTGCCAGTGCTGGCGGCCCGAGCTCCTACGAGCAGTACTTC. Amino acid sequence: CASAGGPSSYEQYF.

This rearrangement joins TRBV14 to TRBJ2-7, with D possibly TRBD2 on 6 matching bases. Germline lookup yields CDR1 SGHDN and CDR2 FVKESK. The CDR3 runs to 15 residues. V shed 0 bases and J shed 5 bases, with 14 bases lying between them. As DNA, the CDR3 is TGTGCCAGCAGCCAAGAGGACTACTGGGTGGACGAGCAGTACTTC. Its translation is CASSQEDYWVDEQYF.

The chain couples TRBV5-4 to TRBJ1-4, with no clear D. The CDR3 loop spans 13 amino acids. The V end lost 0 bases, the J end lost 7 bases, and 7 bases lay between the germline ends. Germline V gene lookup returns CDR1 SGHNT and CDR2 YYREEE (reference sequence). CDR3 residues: CASSLGLAEKLFF. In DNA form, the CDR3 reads TGTGCCAGCAGCTTGGGGCTTGCTGAAAAACTGTTTTTT.

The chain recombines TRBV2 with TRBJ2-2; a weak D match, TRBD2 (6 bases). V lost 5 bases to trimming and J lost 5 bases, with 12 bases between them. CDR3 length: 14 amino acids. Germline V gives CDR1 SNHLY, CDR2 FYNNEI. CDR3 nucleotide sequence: TGTGCCAGCAGTTTCACTAGCCGTACCGGGGAGCTGTTTTTT. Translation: CASSFTSRTGELFF.

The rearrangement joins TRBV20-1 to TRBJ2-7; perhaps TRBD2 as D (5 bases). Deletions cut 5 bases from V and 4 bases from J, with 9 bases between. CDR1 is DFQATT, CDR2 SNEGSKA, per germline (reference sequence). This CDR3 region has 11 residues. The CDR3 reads CSALDFYEQYF. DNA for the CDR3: TGCAGTGCTTTGGACTTTTACGAGCAGTACTTC.

The CDR3 here is CASRPDRVINQPQHF. The CDR3 nucleotides read TGTGCCAGCAGGCCCGACAGGGTAATCAATCAGCCCCAGCATTTT. This chain connects TRBV2 to TRBJ1-5; 7 bases fit TRBD1. J lost 3 bases, V lost 6 bases, and 8 bases had no gene match. The CDR3 loop spans 15 amino acids. Germline CDR1 SNHLY, CDR2 FYNNEI.

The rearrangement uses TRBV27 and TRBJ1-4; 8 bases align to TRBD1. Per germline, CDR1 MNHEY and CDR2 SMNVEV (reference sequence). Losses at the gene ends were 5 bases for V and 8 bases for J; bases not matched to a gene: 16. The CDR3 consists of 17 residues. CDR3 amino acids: CASSPTGGAGVVEKLFF. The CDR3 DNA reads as TGTGCCAGCAGTCCCACAGGGGGGGCAGGAGTCGTCGAAAAACTGTTTTTT.

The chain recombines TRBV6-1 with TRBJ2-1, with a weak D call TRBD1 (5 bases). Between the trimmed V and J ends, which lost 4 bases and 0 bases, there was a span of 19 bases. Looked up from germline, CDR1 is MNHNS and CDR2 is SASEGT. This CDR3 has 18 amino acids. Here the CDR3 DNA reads TGTGCCAGCAGTGTAGGTGGTGACAGCTTATACTCCTACAATGAGCAGTTCTTC. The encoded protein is CASSVGGDSLYSYNEQFF.

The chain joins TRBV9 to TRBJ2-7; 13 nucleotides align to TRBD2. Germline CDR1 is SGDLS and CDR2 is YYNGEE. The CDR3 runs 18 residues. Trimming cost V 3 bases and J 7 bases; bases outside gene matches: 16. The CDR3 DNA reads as TGTGCCAGCAGCGAGGGACTAGCGGGACGACTGTGGGGGAGGGAGCAGTACTTC. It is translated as CASSEGLAGRLWGREQYF. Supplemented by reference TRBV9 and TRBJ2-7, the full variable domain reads DSGVTQTPKHLITATGQRVTLRCSPRSGDLSVYWYQQSLDQGLQFLIQYYNGEERAKGNILERFSAQQFPDLHSELNLSSLELGDSALYFCASSEGLAGRLWGREQYFGPGTRLTVT.

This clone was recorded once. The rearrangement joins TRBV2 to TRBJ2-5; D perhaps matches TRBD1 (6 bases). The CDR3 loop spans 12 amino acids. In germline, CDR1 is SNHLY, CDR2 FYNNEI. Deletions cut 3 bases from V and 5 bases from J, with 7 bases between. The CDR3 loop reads CASSERGETQYF. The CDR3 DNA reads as TGTGCCAGCAGTGAGAGGGGGGAGACCCAGTACTTC.

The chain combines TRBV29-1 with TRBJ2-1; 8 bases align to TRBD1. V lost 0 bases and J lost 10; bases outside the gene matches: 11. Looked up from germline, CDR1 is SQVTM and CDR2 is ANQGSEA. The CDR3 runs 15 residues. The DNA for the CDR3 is TGCAGCGTTGAAGATCAGGGGGCGAATCTATTCGAGCAGTTCTTC. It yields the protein CSVEDQGANLFEQFF.

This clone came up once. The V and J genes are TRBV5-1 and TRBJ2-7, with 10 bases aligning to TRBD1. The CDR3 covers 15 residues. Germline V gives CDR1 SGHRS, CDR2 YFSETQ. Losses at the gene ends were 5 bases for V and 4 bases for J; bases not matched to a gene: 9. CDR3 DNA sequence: TGCGCCAGCAGATCACCCGGGACAGGGGAGTACGAGCAGTACTTC. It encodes CASRSPGTGEYEQYF.

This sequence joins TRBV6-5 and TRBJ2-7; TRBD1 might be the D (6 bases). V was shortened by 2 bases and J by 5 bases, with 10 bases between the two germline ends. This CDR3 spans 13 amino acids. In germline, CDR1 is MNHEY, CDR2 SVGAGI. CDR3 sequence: CASSYSRGHEQYF. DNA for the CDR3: TGTGCCAGCAGTTACAGCAGGGGACACGAGCAGTACTTC.

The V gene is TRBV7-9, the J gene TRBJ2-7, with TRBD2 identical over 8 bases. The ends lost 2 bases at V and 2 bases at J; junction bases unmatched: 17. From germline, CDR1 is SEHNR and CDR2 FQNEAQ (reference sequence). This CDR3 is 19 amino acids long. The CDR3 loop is CASSLPGRTPGTSPYEQYF. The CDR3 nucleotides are TGTGCCAGCAGCTTACCCGGGAGAACACCCGGGACTAGTCCCTACGAGCAGTACTTC.

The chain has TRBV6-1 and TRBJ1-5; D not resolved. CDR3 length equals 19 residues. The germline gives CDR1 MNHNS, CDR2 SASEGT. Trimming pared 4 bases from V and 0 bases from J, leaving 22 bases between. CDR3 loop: CASSAPTSRQLFSNQPQHF. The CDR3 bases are TGTGCCAGCAGTGCTCCGACAAGCCGGCAATTATTTAGCAATCAGCCCCAGCATTTT.

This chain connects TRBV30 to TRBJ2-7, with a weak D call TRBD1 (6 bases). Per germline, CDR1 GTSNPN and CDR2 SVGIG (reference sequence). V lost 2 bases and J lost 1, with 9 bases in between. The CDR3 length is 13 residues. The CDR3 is CAWSPGQSYEQYF. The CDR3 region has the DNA TGTGCCTGGAGTCCCGGACAGTCCTACGAGCAGTACTTC.

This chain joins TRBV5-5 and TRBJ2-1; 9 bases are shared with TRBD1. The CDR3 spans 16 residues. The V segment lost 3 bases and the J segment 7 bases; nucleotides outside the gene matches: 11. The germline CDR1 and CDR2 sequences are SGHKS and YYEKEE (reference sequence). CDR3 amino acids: CASSSAGTGFFNEQFF. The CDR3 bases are TGTGCCAGCAGCTCGGCCGGGACAGGGTTTTTTAATGAGCAGTTCTTC. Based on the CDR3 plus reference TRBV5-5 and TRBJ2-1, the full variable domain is DAGVTQSPTHLIKTRGQQVTLRCSPISGHKSVSWYQQVLGQGPQFIFQYYEKEERGRGNFPDRFSARQFPNYSSELNVNALLLGDSALYLCASSSAGTGFFNEQFFGPGTRLTVL.

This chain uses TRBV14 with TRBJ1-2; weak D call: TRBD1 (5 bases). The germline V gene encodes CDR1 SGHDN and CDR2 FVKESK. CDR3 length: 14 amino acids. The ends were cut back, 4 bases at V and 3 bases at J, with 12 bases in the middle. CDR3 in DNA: TGTGCCAGCAGCCCCCGGGGGTATGACTATGGCTACACCTTC. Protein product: CASSPRGYDYGYTF.

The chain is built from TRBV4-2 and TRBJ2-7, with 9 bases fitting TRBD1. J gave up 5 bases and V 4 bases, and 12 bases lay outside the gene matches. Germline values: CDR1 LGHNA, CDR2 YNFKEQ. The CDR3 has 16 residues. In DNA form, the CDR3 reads TGTGCCAGCAGCCCCTCGACAGGGGGAAATTTAAACGAGCAGTACTTC. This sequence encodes CASSPSTGGNLNEQYF.

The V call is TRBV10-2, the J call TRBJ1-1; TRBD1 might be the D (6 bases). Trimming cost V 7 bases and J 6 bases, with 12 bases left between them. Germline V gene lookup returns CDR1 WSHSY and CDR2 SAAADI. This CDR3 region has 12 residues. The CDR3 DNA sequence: TGCGCCAGCACTCAGACAGGTTCTGAAGCTTTCTTT. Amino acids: CASTQTGSEAFF.

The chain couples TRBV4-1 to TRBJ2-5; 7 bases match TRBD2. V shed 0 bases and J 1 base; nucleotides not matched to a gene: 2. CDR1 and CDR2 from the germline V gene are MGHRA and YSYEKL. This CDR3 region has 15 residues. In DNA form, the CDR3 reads TGCGCCAGCAGCCAAGAAGGGAGGGTCCAAGAGACCCAGTACTTC. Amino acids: CASSQEGRVQETQYF.

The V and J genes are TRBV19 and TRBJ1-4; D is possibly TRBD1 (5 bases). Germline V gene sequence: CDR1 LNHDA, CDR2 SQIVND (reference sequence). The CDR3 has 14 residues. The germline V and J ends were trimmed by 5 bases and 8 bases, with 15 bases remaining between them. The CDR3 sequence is CASSETDTYEKLFF. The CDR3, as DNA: TGTGCCAGTAGTGAGACAGATACATACGAAAAACTGTTTTTT.